These T cell receptor beta chains were read from a single sample in a study of cytomegalovirus exposure and HLA in healthy donors. Sequenced by immunoSEQ multiplex PCR; TCRdb stores in-frame clones only, minus some. The data show around 94,000 clones, approximately 78% seen once. The sequenced sample consisted of PBMCs. The receptors originated from a woman in her thirties or forties in good health and CMV-seropositive. The CDR3 runs from the conserved cysteine through the conserved F or W. A D gene is named only where the DNA matches it firmly. A clone size is listed for some rows: how often the clone was seen (once, few, many), or a class if it is expanded.

j_gene | abundance | d_gene | v_gene | len | CDR3aa | CDR3nt
TRBJ2-1 | - | - | TRBV28 | 15 | CASSLQGGSYNEQFF | TGTGCCAGCAGTTTGCAGGGCGGATCCTACAATGAGCAGTTCTTC
TRBJ1-6 | - | TRBD1 | TRBV9 | 15 | CASSAQGALGSPLHF | TGTGCCAGCAGCGCACAGGGGGCGCTTGGCTCACCCCTCCACTTT
TRBJ1-5 | - | TRBD1 | TRBV7-9 | 14 | CASSLGQDNQPQHF | TGTGCCAGCAGCCTAGGACAGGACAATCAGCCCCAGCATTTT
TRBJ2-1 | - | - | TRBV4-3 | 16 | CASSQQGKGSYNEQFF | TGCGCCAGCAGCCAACAGGGAAAAGGGTCCTACAATGAGCAGTTCTTC
TRBJ1-1 | - | - | TRBV30 | 15 | CAWSAGTPLNTEAFF | TGTGCCTGGAGTGCTGGGACTCCTTTGAACACTGAAGCTTTCTTT
TRBJ2-3 | - | TRBD2 | TRBV11-2 | 16 | CASSSTLAGGLATQYF | TGTGCCAGCAGTAGTACTCTAGCGGGAGGCCTTGCCACGCAGTATTTT
TRBJ2-3 | - | TRBD1 | TRBV7-8 | 16 | CASSLVIGGASDTQYF | TGTGCCAGCAGCTTAGTCATAGGGGGCGCGTCAGATACGCAGTATTTT
TRBJ1-1 | - | - | TRBV11-1 | 14 | CASSLFGNSAEAFF | TGTGCCAGCAGCTTATTCGGGAACAGCGCTGAGGCTTTCTTT
TRBJ1-4 | - | - | TRBV27 | 15 | CASSLSRGGSEKLFF | TGTGCCAGCAGTTTATCCCGTGGGGGCAGTGAAAAACTGTTTTTT
TRBJ2-2 | once | - | TRBV6-6 | 14 | CASRPGQNTGELFF | TGTGCCAGCAGACCGGGACAGAACACCGGGGAGCTGTTTTTT
TRBJ2-3 | - | TRBD2 | TRBV7-2 | 15 | CASSSQLAGGDTQYF | TGTGCCAGCAGCTCCCAACTAGCGGGAGGAGATACGCAGTATTTT